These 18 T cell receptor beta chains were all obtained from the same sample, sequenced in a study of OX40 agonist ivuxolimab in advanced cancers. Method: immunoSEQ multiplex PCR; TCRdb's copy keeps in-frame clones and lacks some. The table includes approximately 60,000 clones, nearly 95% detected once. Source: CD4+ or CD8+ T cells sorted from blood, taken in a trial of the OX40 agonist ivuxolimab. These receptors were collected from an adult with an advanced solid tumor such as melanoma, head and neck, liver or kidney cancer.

Written as DNA, the CDR3 is TGTGCCAGCAGCCCAGGAGGGGCTCCTGATACGCAGTATTTT. This sequence encodes CASSPGGAPDTQYF. The V call is TRBV9, the J call TRBJ2-3, with D tentatively TRBD2 (6 bases). This CDR3 region has 14 residues. The V gene lost 4 bases and the J gene lost 6 bases, with 15 bases spanning the gap. Germline V CDR1 and CDR2: SGDLS, YYNGEE.

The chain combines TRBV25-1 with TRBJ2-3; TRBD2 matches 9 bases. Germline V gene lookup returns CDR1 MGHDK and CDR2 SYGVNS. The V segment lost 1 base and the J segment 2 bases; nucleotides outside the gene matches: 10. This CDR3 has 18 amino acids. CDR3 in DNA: TGTGCCAGCAGTGAATGGTTAGCGGGAGAGGGGCCCACAGATACGCAGTATTTT. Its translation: CASSEWLAGEGPTDTQYF.

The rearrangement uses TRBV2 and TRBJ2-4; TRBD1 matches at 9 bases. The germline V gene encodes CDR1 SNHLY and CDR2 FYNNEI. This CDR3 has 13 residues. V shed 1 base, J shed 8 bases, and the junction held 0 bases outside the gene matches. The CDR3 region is CASSEGQGDIQYF. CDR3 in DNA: TGTGCCAGCAGTGAAGGACAGGGGGACATTCAGTACTTC.

CDR3 protein: CASSISLAGVETQYF. CDR3 DNA sequence: TGTGCCAGTAGTATTTCACTAGCGGGAGTAGAGACCCAGTACTTC. This chain joins TRBV19 and TRBJ2-5; the match to TRBD2 covers 11 bases. CDR3 size: 15 residues. The germline V gene has CDR1 LNHDA and CDR2 SQIVND (reference sequence). V shed 3 bases, J shed 4 bases, and the junction held 4 bases outside the gene matches.

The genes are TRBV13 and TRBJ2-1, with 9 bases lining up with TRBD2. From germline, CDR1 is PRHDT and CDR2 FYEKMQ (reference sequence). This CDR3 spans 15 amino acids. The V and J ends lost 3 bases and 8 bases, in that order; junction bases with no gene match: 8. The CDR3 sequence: CASSFRAGGLDEQFF. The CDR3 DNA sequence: TGTGCCAGCAGCTTCAGAGCGGGAGGCTTGGATGAGCAGTTCTTC.

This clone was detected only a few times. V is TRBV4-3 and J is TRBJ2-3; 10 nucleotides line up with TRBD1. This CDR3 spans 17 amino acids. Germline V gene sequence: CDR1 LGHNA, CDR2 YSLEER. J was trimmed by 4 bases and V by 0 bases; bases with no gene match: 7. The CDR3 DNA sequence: TGCGCCAGCAGCCAAGATCTTGACAGGGGGCGGGCAGATACGCAGTATTTT. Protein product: CASSQDLDRGRADTQYF.

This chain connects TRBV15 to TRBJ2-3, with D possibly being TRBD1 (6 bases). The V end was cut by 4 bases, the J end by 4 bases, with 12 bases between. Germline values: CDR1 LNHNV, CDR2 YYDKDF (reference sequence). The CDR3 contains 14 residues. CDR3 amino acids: CATSIDRRPDTQYF. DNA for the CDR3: TGTGCCACCAGCATAGACAGGAGGCCAGATACGCAGTATTTT.

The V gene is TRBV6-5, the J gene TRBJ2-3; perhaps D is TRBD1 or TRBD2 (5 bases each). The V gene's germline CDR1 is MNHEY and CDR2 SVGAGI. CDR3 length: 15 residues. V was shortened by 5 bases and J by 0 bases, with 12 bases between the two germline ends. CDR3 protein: CASSPEGTSTDTQYF. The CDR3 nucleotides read TGTGCCAGCAGTCCCGAGGGGACCAGCACAGATACGCAGTATTTT.

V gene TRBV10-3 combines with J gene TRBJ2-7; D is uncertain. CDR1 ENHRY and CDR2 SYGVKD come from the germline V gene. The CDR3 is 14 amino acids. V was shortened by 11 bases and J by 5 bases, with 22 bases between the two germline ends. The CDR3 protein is CAVLLTDGRNEQYF. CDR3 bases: TGTGCCGTCCTCTTGACGGACGGACGGAACGAGCAGTACTTC.

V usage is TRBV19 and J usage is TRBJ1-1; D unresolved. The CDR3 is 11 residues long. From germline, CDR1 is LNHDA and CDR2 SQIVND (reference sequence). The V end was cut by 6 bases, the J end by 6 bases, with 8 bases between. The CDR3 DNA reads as TGTGCCAGTAGAAAGGAGGCTGAAGCTTTCTTT. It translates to CASRKEAEAFF.

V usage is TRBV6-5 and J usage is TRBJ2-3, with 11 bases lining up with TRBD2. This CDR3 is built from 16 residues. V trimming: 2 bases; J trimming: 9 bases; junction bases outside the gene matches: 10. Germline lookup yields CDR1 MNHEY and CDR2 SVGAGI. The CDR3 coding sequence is TGTGCCAGCAGTTACCGGACTAGCGGGCCCAAGGGCACGCAGTATTTT. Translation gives CASSYRTSGPKGTQYF.

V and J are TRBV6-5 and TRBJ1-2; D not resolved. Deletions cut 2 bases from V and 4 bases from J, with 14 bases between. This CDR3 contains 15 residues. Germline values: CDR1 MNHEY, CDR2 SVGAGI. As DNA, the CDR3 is TGTGCCAGCAGTTACACCCTCGGGCGCAGCTATGGCTACACCTTC. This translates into CASSYTLGRSYGYTF.

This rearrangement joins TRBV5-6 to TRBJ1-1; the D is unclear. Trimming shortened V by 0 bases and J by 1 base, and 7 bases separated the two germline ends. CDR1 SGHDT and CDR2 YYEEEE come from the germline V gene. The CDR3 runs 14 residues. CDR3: CASSLGPPNTEAFF. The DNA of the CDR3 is TGTGCCAGCAGCTTGGGACCGCCGAACACTGAAGCTTTCTTT.

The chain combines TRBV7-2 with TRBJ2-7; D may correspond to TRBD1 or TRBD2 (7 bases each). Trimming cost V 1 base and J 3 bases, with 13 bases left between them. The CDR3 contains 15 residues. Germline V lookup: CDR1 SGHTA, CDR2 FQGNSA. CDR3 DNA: TGTGCCAGCAGCTTAGTGGCAGGGGGGGGCTACGAGCAGTACTTC. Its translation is CASSLVAGGGYEQYF. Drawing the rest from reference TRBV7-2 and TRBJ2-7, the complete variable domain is GAGVSQSPSNKVTEKGKDVELRCDPISGHTALYWYRQSLGQGLEFLIYFQGNSAPDKSGLPSDRFSAERTGGSVSTLTIQRTQQEDSAVYLCASSLVAGGGYEQYFGPGTRLTVT.

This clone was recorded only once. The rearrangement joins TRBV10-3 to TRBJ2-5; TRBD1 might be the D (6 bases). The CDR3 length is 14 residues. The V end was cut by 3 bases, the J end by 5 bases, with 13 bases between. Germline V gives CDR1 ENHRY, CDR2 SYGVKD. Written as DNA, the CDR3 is TGTGCCATCAGTGACCGACAGGACGCGGAGACCCAGTACTTC. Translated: CAISDRQDAETQYF.

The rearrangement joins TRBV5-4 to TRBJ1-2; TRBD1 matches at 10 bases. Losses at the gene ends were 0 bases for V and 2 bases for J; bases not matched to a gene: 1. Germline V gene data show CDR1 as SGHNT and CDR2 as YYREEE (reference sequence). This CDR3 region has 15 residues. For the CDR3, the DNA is TGTGCCAGCAGCTTGGGACAGGGGGCGAACTATGGCTACACCTTC. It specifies CASSLGQGANYGYTF.

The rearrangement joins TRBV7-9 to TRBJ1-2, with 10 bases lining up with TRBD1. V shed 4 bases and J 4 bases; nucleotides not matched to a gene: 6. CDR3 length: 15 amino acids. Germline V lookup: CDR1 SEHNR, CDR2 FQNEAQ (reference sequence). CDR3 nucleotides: TGTGCCAGCAGCTGGGACAGGGGATTCGGCTATGGCTACACCTTC. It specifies CASSWDRGFGYGYTF.

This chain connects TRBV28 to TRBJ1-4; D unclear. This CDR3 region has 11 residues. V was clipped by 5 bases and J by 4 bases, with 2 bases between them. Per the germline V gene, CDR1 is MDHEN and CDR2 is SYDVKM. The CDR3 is CASSLNEKLFF. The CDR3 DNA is TGTGCCAGCAGTCTTAATGAAAAACTGTTTTTT.